Listed here is a single TCR beta chain. Its cognate antigen is unknown. This sample was taken from a study of T cell responses to AZD1222 COVID-19 vaccine. The CDR3 length is 11 residues. Germline lookup yields CDR1 SGHDT and CDR2 YYEEEE. V was shortened by 4 bases and J by 6 bases, with 6 bases between the two germline ends. Study-wide results and caveats: After two AZD1222 doses, spike-specific TCR breadth and depth rose versus day 0. White British ancestry dominated among donors, who included more females, and clonal diversity was possibly underestimated.

Sequencing was performed with immunoSEQ multiplex PCR; in TCRdb, only in-frame clones are kept and a portion is missing. Of 66,000 or so clones listed, approximately 79% are singletons. This sequence joins TRBV5-6 and TRBJ2-3; no firm D call. This TCR was recovered from an adult in good health. Source: peripheral blood, taken on day 0 of MenACWY control vaccination. The CDR3 protein is CASSQSDTQYF. Here the CDR3 DNA reads TGTGCCAGCAGCCAGTCGGATACGCAGTATTTT. The variable domain in full, completed from reference TRBV5-6 and TRBJ2-3, reads DAGVTQSPTHLIKTRGQQVTLRCSPKSGHDTVSWYQQALGQGPQFIFQYYEEEERQRGNFPDRFSGHQFPNYSSELNVNALLLGDSALYLCASSQSDTQYFGPGTRLTVL.